This T cell receptor (beta chain) was observed in a study of blood T cell repertoires in COVID-19 (dated by TCRdb to 2018 to 2020). As for the study more broadly: Collaborator samples came from the United States, Italy and Spain and covered acute and convalescent phases of COVID-19. Subjects who had been exposed to COVID-19, were actively infected with it, or had recovered from it provided the deeply sampled blood TCRbeta repertoires that made up the dataset. The samples were drawn from two sources: the first 160 participants of the ongoing ImmuneRACE study, and fewer than 1,500 subjects contributed by 6 global collaborators. A de-identified subject ID, COVID-19 status, age in years and sex were almost always included in the sample metadata. The prospective study material was composed of cDNA or gDNA derived from T cells, B-cell-depleted T cells, or PBMCs. Where available, HLA class I and class II types were obtained from metadata supplied by the sample provider rather than from assay-based typing. The repertoires were made available in a free public database intended to serve as a resource for research on the immune response to SARS-CoV-2. The study at large found these results: The amount of clinical and demographic metadata varied by source and participant and was provided uncurated.

For CDR1 and CDR2, the germline V gene (reference sequence) lists GTSNPN and SVGIG. Including cysteine and phenylalanine, the CDR3 has 16 amino acids. The CDR3 DNA has 48 bases and is translated from base 1. The germline V and J ends show losses of 2 bases and 4 bases respectively, and no gene match explains 8 bases of the junction. With respect to this clone: The clone's antigen remains unknown. Base-call qualities are not available, and no considerably larger clone is one nucleotide away.

TCRbeta CDR3 regions were amplified from genomic DNA using the immunoSEQ Assay, a bias-controlled multiplex PCR. The original methods were these. The number of nucleated cells in each sample was estimated from the amplification of reference gene primers within the assay. To quantify the absolute abundance of each unique TCRbeta CDR3 rearrangement, sequence reads were collapsed and filtered. For each sample, productive Simpson clonality was calculated as the square root of Simpson's diversity index across productive rearrangements. TCRdb retrieved this table from immuneACCESS and kept in-frame rearrangements only. Not all clones are present; in checked studies, unresolved V genes account for under half, and no reason is known for the remainder. V and J calls and clone size are as listed in that table; D and trimming were resolved from the DNA. The sample table lists some 200,000 clones, around 87% of them with a count of one. In total, the top ten clones hold 2.5% to 3% of the sample.

Collaborating institutions collected whole blood in K2EDTA tubes following their own protocols. For TCRbeta analysis, collaborator samples were shipped as frozen whole blood, as isolated PBMCs, or as DNA extracted from either sample type. The sequence was obtained from a man aged 40-55 years with active or convalescent COVID-19. The V and J segments used are TRBV30 and TRBJ2-2, with 9 bases aligning to TRBD1. The sequenced sample was peripheral blood. The nucleotide sequence reads TGTGCCTGGAGTCCATTGGACAGGGGCGGCACCGGGGAGCTGTTTTTT. Its amino acids are CAWSPLDRGGTGELFF.